One and the same sample provided the 15 T cell receptor beta chains below, sequenced in a study of blood T cell repertoires in COVID-19. Sequencing was performed with immunoSEQ multiplex PCR; in TCRdb, only in-frame clones are kept and a portion is missing. This table has 95,000 or so clones, approximately 89% appearing once. The specimen was peripheral blood. These receptors were taken from a human donor in a cohort sampled during active COVID-19.

This clone is a singleton in its sample. The chain combines TRBV7-2 with TRBJ1-2; the D is unclear. The germline gives CDR1 SGHTA, CDR2 FQGNSA. V was cut by 2 bases and J by 7 bases, with 11 bases left in between. The CDR3 has 13 residues. As DNA, the CDR3 is TGTGCCAGCAGCTTATCGAGGGAACGTGGCTACACCTTC. Translating it yields CASSLSRERGYTF.

V usage is TRBV7-8 and J usage is TRBJ2-1, with 8 positions matching TRBD2. The J segment lost 7 bases and the V segment lost 2 bases, leaving 7 bases of the junction unmatched. There are 15 residues in the CDR3. CDR1 is SGHVS, CDR2 FQNEAQ, per germline. The CDR3, as DNA: TGTGCCAGCAGCTTATCGCGACTAGCGCGTAATGAGCAGTTCTTC. The encoded protein is CASSLSRLARNEQFF.

The chain has TRBV6-5 and TRBJ1-6, with a weak D call TRBD1 (6 bases). Between the trimmed V and J ends, which lost 8 bases and 8 bases, there was a span of 19 bases. The V gene's germline CDR1 is MNHEY and CDR2 SVGAGI. The CDR3 loop spans 15 amino acids. CDR3 DNA: TGTGCCAGCTCGACCCAGGGGCCCGGGGATTCACCCCTCCACTTT. Translating gives CASSTQGPGDSPLHF.

The rearrangement uses TRBV3-1 (or the pseudogene TRBV3-2) and TRBJ2-5; 8 bases match TRBD2. Germline V gene data show CDR1 as LGHDT and CDR2 as YNNKEL (reference sequence). There are 15 residues in the CDR3. The V and J ends lost 4 bases and 1 base, in that order; junction bases with no gene match: 5. This CDR3 reads CASSLSGASQETQYF. Written as DNA, the CDR3 is TGTGCCAGCAGCCTTAGCGGGGCCTCCCAAGAGACCCAGTACTTC.

This chain connects TRBV19 to TRBJ1-2, with 10 bases matching TRBD1. With 7 bases clipped from V and 8 bases from J, the junction kept 13 bases outside the gene matches. The V gene's germline CDR1 is LNHDA and CDR2 SQIVND (reference sequence). The CDR3 totals 15 residues. Here the CDR3 DNA reads TGTGCCAGTACCCCCGGGAGGGACAGGGGCTTCGGCTACACCTTC. It yields the protein CASTPGRDRGFGYTF. Drawing the rest from reference TRBV19 and TRBJ1-2, the complete variable domain is DGGITQSPKYLFRKEGQNVTLSCEQNLNHDAMYWYRQDPGQGLRLIYYSQIVNDFQKGDIAEGYSVSREKKESFPLTVTSAQKNPTAFYLCASTPGRDRGFGYTFGSGTRLTVV.

The V call is TRBV5-5, the J call TRBJ1-1; D is unresolved. This CDR3 has 12 residues. Trimming shortened V by 4 bases and J by 1 base, and 5 bases separated the two germline ends. Looked up from germline, CDR1 is SGHKS and CDR2 is YYEKEE (reference sequence). For the CDR3, the DNA is TGTGCCAGCAGCCCCAAGAACACTGAAGCTTTCTTT. Protein product: CASSPKNTEAFF.

In nucleotides, the CDR3 is TGCGCCAGCCAAAGGGGGGATACGCAGTATTTT. Protein product: CASQRGDTQYF. V and J are TRBV4-1 and TRBJ2-3; tentatively, D is TRBD1 (6 bases). V was cut by 8 bases and J by 6 bases, with 9 bases left in between. The CDR3 length is 11 residues. In germline, CDR1 is MGHRA, CDR2 YSYEKL.

The V gene is TRBV7-2, the J gene TRBJ2-3, with 7 bases that match TRBD1. Germline V gives CDR1 SGHTA, CDR2 FQGNSA. The CDR3 consists of 15 residues. V lost 6 bases, J lost 7 bases, and 13 bases stayed unmatched. CDR3 DNA: TGTGCCAGCAGACCCGACAGGGCCCGAACGAATACGCAGTATTTT. Protein product: CASRPDRARTNTQYF.

The rearrangement uses TRBV4-3 and TRBJ2-7, with a possible D match to TRBD1 (6 bases). The germline CDR1 and CDR2 sequences are LGHNA and YSLEER. Trimming removed 3 bases from V and 6 bases from J, with 12 bases in between. This CDR3 is built from 13 residues. The CDR3 spells CASSQVQGSEQYF. CDR3 sequence (DNA): TGCGCCAGCAGCCAGGTACAGGGAAGCGAGCAGTACTTC.

This rearrangement joins TRBV19 to TRBJ1-1, with 9 bases matching TRBD1. The germline CDR1 and CDR2 sequences are LNHDA and SQIVND (reference sequence). The CDR3 is 16 amino acids. J was trimmed by 1 base and V by 9 bases; bases with no gene match: 12. The CDR3: CASAKTQGQGNTEAFF. CDR3 DNA sequence: TGTGCCAGCGCTAAAACACAGGGACAGGGGAACACTGAAGCTTTCTTT.

The V gene is TRBV12-3 or TRBV12-4, the J gene TRBJ2-5; TRBD1 aligns across 8 bases. There are 13 residues in the CDR3. The ends lost 6 bases at V and 1 base at J; junction bases unmatched: 1. For the CDR3, the DNA is TGTGCCAGCAGCACAGGGGGCCAAGAGACCCAGTACTTC. Translated: CASSTGGQETQYF.

The chain couples TRBV27 to TRBJ2-2; 8 bases line up with TRBD1. The CDR3 is made up of 15 amino acids. V lost 6 bases to trimming and J lost 1 base; unmatched junction nucleotides: 4. The germline V gene has CDR1 MNHEY and CDR2 SMNVEV (reference sequence). CDR3 in DNA: TGTGCCAGCAGCAAGACAGGGGTGAACACCGGGGAGCTGTTTTTT. It encodes CASSKTGVNTGELFF.

The chain carries TRBV11-2 and TRBJ1-6; TRBD1 matches 7 bases. CDR3 length: 16 residues. Germline V gives CDR1 SGHAT, CDR2 FQNNGV. Trimming at V came to 2 bases and at J to 5 bases, leaving 6 bases not matched to a gene. This chain's CDR3 is CASSLPRDSHNSPLHF. CDR3 DNA: TGTGCCAGCAGCTTACCCAGGGACAGTCATAATTCACCCCTCCACTTT.

Only one count was recorded for this clone. The chain employs TRBV7-2 and TRBJ2-2; 8 bases align to TRBD1. V lost 8 bases, J lost 2 bases, and 10 bases stayed unmatched. This CDR3 contains 16 residues. Germline V gene sequence: CDR1 SGHTA, CDR2 FQGNSA. CDR3 in amino acids: CASGFRQGRNTGELFF. CDR3 sequence (DNA): TGTGCCAGCGGATTTCGACAGGGGAGAAACACCGGGGAGCTGTTTTTT.

This chain uses TRBV28 with TRBJ1-1; no firm D call. CDR3 size: 11 residues. Trimming cost V 6 bases and J 1 base, with 3 bases left between them. The V gene's germline CDR1 is MDHEN and CDR2 SYDVKM. The DNA of the CDR3 is TGTGCCAGCAGCCAGAACACTGAAGCTTTCTTT. As protein: CASSQNTEAFF.